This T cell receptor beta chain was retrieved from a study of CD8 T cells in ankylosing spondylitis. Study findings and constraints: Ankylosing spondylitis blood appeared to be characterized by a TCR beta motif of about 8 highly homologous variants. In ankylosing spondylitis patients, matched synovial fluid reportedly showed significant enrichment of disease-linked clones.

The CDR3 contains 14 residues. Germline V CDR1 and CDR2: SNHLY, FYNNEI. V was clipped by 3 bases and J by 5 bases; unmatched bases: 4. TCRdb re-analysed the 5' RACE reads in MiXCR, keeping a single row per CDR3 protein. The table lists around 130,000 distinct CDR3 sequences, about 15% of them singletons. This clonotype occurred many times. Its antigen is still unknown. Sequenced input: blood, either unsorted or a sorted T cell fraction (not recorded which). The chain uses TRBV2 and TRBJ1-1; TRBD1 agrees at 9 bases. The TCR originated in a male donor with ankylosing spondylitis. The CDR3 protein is CASSERDRVTEAFF. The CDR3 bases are TGTGCCAGCAGTGAGCGGGACAGGGTGACTGAAGCTTTCTTT.